This T cell receptor beta chain was obtained from a study of cytomegalovirus exposure and HLA in healthy donors. The CDR3 length is 15 residues. In germline, CDR1 is MDHEN, CDR2 SYDVKM. V dropped 6 bases and J dropped 3 bases, with 15 bases sitting between them. Data came from immunoSEQ multiplex PCR; TCRdb stores just in-frame clones and leaves some out. This sample yields some 150,000 clones, of which 80% to 90% are seen a single time; about 6.7% belongs to the top ten. As regards this clone: No antigen is known for it.

Study-wide findings and caveats: The classifier reportedly diagnosed cytomegalovirus status with high sensitivity and specificity. While the bulk of TCR sequences proved rare, some public TCRs turned up in many donors.

This receptor was obtained from a woman aged 25 to 45 in good health and CMV-seropositive. The chain uses TRBV28 and TRBJ2-1; no clear D. The specimen was PBMCs. CDR3 loop: CASSLGLLVYNEQFF. The DNA for the CDR3 is TGTGCCAGCAGCCTGGGCCTACTCGTCTACAATGAGCAGTTCTTC.